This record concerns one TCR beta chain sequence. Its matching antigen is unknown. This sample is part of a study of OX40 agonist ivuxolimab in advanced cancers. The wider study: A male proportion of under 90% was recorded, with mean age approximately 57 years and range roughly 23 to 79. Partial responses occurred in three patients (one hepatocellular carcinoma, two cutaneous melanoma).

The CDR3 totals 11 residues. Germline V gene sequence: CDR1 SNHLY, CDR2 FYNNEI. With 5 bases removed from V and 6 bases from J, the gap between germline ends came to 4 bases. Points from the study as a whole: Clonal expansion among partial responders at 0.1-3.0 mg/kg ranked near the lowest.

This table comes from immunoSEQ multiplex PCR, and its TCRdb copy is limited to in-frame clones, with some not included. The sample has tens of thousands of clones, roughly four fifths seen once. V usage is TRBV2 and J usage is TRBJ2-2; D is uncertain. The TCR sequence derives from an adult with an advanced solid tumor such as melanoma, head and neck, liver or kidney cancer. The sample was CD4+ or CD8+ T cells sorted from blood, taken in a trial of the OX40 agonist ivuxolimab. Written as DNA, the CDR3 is TGTGCCAGCAGTAAATCCGGGGAGCTGTTTTTT. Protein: CASSKSGELFF.